The following is a T cell receptor beta chain sequence with its context. Its cognate antigen is unknown. This CDR3 is 14 amino acids long. CDR1 and CDR2 from the germline V gene are LGHNA and YSLEER. V was trimmed by 0 bases and J by 6 bases, leaving 12 bases between them. Profiling relied on immunoSEQ multiplex PCR, and the TCRdb table lists in-frame clones only, not all of them. The sample shows about 54,000 clones, about nine tenths of them seen only once. The data were taken from a study of identifying expanded T cells in peripheral blood. General study points: Variance in clone template counts between approximately 2-week samples significantly increased with total template count across all healthy donors.

During the collection period, no donor immune events like infections were recorded. V is TRBV4-3 and J is TRBJ2-7; D is uncertain. What was sequenced was blood. This TCR was sampled from a person aged 18 to 75 in good health. The CDR3 is CASSQDHGLSEQYF. The CDR3 DNA follows: TGCGCCAGCAGCCAAGATCATGGGTTATCCGAGCAGTACTTC.